The 11 T cell receptor beta chains below come from one sample, sequenced in a study of shared clonotypes between healthy human individuals. Naive CD8 cells comprised CD45RO-negative, CCR7-positively selected cells, excluding terminally differentiated effector memory CD45RA+ cells. This table comes from immunoSEQ multiplex PCR, and its TCRdb copy is limited to in-frame clones, with some not included. This sample has hundreds of thousands of clones, with roughly 96% found just once. Source material: naive CD8+ T cells sorted from blood. The receptors derive from a man younger than 45 in good health.

This chain links TRBV7-8 with TRBJ2-1; 13 bases map to TRBD2. CDR1 and CDR2 from the germline V gene are SGHVS and FQNEAQ. With 5 bases clipped from V and 10 bases from J, the junction kept 11 bases outside the gene matches. The CDR3 sequence is 16 residues long. CDR3 amino acids: CASSVPLGLAGYEQFF. CDR3 bases: TGTGCCAGCAGCGTCCCCCTGGGACTAGCGGGATACGAGCAGTTCTTC.

V usage is TRBV14 and J usage is TRBJ2-7, with D maybe TRBD2 (6 bases). CDR1 SGHDN and CDR2 FVKESK come from the germline V gene. Trimming left V 3 bases short and J 0 bases short, with 9 bases between. The CDR3 contains 14 residues. CDR3 sequence reads: CASSHAGSSYEQYF. In nucleotides, the CDR3 is TGTGCCAGCAGCCACGCGGGGAGCTCCTACGAGCAGTACTTC.

The chain is built from TRBV29-1 and TRBJ2-5; tentative D call: TRBD2 (6 bases). The CDR3 runs 15 residues. The V end lost 4 bases, the J end lost 4 bases, and 19 bases lay between the germline ends. Germline V CDR1 and CDR2: SQVTM, ANQGSEA. The DNA of the CDR3 is TGCAGCGTTGGGCGCGCGGGGAAGCTAGGAGAGACCCAGTACTTC. Translation: CSVGRAGKLGETQYF.

The chain carries TRBV7-2 and TRBJ2-1; no reliable D call. The V end was cut by 5 bases, the J end by 4 bases, with 9 bases between. The CDR3 contains 13 residues. Germline V gene sequence: CDR1 SGHTA, CDR2 FQGNSA. The CDR3 here is CASSRPPYNEQFF. CDR3 nucleotides: TGTGCCAGCAGCCGCCCCCCATACAATGAGCAGTTCTTC.

As concerns this clone: The germline gene is not matched at one end of the junction; a read error may be the cause. The chain recombines TRBV7-9 with TRBJ2-1; 9 bases are a match to TRBD2. The CDR3 spans 15 residues. The germline gives CDR1 SEHNR, CDR2 FQNEAQ (reference sequence). CDR3 bases: TGTGCCAGCAGCGTAGCGGGAGATGATTACAATGAGCAGTTCTTC. The encoded protein is CASSVAGDDYNEQFF.

This clone was found once. V is TRBV5-4 and J is TRBJ2-1; 7 bases line up with TRBD2. Germline CDR1 reads SGHNT; CDR2 reads YYREEE (reference sequence). The CDR3 sequence is 12 residues long. V shed 2 bases and J 10 bases; nucleotides not matched to a gene: 3. CDR3 in DNA: TGTGCCAGCAGCTTTGGCGGGAGAGAGCAGTTCTTC. Its protein product is CASSFGGREQFF.

The J gene is TRBJ2-1, the V gene TRBV25-1; 7 positions match TRBD1. Trimming removed 6 bases from V and 4 bases from J; junction bases left unmatched: 3. Germline assignment: CDR1 MGHDK and CDR2 SYGVNS. CDR3 length: 13 amino acids. CDR3 nucleotides: TGTGCCAGCAGCGGGACAGTTTACAATGAGCAGTTCTTC. Its translation: CASSGTVYNEQFF. The full variable domain, in which reference TRBV25-1 and TRBJ2-1 provide the parts outside the CDR3, is EADIYQTPRYLVIGTGKKITLECSQTMGHDKMYWYQQDPGMELHLIHYSYGVNSTEKGDLSSESTVSRIRTEHFPLTLESARPSHTSQYLCASSGTVYNEQFFGPGTRLTVL.

CDR3 protein: CASSPWTSGEEEQFF. CDR3 DNA: TGTGCCAGCAGCCCCTGGACTAGCGGCGAGGAAGAGCAGTTCTTC. This chain uses TRBV5-5 with TRBJ2-1; 10 bases agree with TRBD2. The germline CDR1 and CDR2 sequences are SGHKS and YYEKEE (reference sequence). The junction had 11 bases not matched to a gene; V was cut back by 4 bases and J by 10 bases. The CDR3 totals 15 residues.

The chain recombines TRBV2 with TRBJ2-2; tentatively, D is TRBD2 (5 bases). Germline V gives CDR1 SNHLY, CDR2 FYNNEI. The CDR3 contains 13 residues. CDR3 amino acids: CAREKENTGELFF. CDR3 DNA sequence: TGTGCTAGGGAGAAGGAAAACACCGGGGAGCTGTTTTTT.

The chain carries TRBV6-9 and TRBJ2-1; 9 nucleotides match TRBD1. V dropped 4 bases and J dropped 2; count of bases not matched to a gene: 27. The CDR3 runs to 23 residues. Germline loops: CDR1 MNHGY, CDR2 SVAAGI. CDR3 region: CASSCSGPLDRDRVWEAYNEQFF. CDR3 nucleotides: TGTGCCAGCAGTTGCTCAGGGCCTCTCGACCGGGACAGGGTTTGGGAGGCCTACAATGAGCAGTTCTTC.

The V call is TRBV2, the J call TRBJ1-2, with no clear D. CDR3 length equals 10 residues. The germline V gene encodes CDR1 SNHLY and CDR2 FYNNEI. V lost 6 bases and J lost 7, with 6 bases in between. The CDR3, as DNA: TGTGCCAGCAGAGACTTTGGCTACACCTTC. This gives the protein CASRDFGYTF.